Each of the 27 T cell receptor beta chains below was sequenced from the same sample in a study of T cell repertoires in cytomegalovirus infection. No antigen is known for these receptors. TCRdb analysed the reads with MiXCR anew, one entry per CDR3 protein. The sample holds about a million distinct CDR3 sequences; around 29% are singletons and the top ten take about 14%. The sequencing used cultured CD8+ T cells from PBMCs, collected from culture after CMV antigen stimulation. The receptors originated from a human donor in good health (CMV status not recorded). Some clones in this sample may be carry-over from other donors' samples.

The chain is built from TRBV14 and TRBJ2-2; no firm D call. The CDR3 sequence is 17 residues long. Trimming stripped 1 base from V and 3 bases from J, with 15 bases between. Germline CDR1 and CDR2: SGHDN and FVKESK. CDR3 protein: CASSQVSKAHYTGELFF. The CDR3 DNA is TGTGCCAGCAGCCAAGTTTCGAAGGCCCATTACACCGGGGAGCTGTTTTTT.

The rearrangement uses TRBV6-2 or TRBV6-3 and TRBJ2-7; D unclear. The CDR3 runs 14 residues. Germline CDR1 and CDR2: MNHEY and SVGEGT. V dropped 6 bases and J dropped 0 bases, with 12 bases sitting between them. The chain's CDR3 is CASSPIEDSYEQYV. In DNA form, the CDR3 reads TGTGCCAGCAGCCCCATAGAGGACTCCTACGAGCAGTACGTC.

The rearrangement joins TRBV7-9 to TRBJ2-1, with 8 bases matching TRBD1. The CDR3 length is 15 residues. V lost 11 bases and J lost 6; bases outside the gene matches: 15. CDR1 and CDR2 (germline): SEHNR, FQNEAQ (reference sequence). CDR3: CAVSLGQGLTNEQFF. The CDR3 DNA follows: TGTGCCGTCTCCCTAGGACAGGGTCTTACCAATGAGCAGTTCTTC.

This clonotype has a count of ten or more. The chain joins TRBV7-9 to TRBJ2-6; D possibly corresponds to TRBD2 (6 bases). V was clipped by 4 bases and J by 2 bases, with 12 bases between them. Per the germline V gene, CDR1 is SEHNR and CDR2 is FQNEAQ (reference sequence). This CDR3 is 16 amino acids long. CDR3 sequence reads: CASSSGGTTGANVLTF. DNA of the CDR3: TGTGCCAGCAGCTCCGGAGGGACGACTGGGGCCAACGTCCTGACTTTC. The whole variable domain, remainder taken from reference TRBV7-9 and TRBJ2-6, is DTGVSQNPRHKITKRGQNVTFRCDPISEHNRLYWYRQTLGQGPEFLTYFQNEAQLEKSRLLSDRFSAERPKGSFSTLEIQRTEQGDSAMYLCASSSGGTTGANVLTFGAGSRLTVL.

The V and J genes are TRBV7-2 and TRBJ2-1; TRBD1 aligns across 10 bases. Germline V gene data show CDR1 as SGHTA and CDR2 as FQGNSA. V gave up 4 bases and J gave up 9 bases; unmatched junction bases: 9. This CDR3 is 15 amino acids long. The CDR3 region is CASSSPGQGWGEQFF. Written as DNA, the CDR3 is TGTGCCAGCAGCTCCCCGGGACAGGGGTGGGGTGAGCAGTTCTTC.

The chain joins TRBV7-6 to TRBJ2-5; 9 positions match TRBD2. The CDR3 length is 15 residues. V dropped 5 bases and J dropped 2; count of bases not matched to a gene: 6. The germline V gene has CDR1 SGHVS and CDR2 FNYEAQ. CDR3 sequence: CASSIRTSEQETQYF. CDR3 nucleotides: TGTGCCAGCAGCATCCGGACTAGCGAGCAAGAGACCCAGTACTTC.

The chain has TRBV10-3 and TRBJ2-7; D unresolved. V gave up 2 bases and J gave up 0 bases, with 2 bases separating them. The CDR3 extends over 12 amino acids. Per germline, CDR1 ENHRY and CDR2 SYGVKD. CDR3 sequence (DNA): TGTGCCATCAGTGAGACCTCCTACGAGCAGTACGTC. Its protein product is CAISETSYEQYV.

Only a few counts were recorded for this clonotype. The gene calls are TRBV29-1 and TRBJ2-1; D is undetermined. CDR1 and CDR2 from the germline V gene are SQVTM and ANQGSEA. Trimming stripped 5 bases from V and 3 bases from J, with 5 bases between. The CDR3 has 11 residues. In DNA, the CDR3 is TGCAGCGTTAACAGCTACAATGAGCAGTTCTTC. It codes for CSVNSYNEQFF.

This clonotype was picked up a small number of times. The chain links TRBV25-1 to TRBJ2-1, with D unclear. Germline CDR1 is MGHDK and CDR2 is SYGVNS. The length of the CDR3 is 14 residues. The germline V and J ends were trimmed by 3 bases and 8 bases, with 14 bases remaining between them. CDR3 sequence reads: CASSEHRGQDEQFF. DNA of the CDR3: TGTGCCAGCAGTGAGCATCGTGGTCAGGATGAGCAGTTCTTC.

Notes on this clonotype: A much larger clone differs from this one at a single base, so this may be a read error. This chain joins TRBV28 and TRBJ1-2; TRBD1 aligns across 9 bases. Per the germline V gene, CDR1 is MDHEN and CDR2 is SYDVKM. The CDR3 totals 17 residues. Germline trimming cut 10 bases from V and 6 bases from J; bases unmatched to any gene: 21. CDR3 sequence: CAILEGTGSPRWDGYTF. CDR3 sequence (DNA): TGTGCCATCCTCGAGGGGACAGGGAGCCCGAGGTGGGATGGCTACACCTTC.

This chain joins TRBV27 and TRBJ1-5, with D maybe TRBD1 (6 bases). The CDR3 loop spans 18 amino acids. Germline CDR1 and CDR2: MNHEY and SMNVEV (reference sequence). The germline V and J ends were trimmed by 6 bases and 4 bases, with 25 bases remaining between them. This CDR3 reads CASSSSRWVAGDNQPQHF. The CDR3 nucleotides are TGTGCCAGCAGCTCTTCCCGATGGGTAGCAGGGGATAATCAGCCCCAGCATTTT.

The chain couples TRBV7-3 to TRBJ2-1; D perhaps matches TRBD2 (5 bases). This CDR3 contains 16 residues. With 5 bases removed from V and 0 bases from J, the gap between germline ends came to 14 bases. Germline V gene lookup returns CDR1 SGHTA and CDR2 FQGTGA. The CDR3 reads CASSLLSGSSYNEQFF. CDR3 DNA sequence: TGTGCCAGCAGCCTCCTTTCGGGGAGCTCCTACAATGAGCAGTTCTTC.

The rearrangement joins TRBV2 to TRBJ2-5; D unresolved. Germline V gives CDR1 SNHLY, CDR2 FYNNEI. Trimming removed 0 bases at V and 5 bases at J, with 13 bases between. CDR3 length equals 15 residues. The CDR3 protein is CASSEARGTAETQYF. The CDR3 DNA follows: TGTGCCAGCAGTGAAGCCCGTGGAACCGCGGAGACCCAGTACTTC. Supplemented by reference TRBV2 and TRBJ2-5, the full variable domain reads EPEVTQTPSHQVTQMGQEVILRCVPISNHLYFYWYRQILGQKVEFLVSFYNNEISEKSEIFDDQFSVERPDGSNFTLKIRSTKLEDSAMYFCASSEARGTAETQYFGPGTRLLVL.

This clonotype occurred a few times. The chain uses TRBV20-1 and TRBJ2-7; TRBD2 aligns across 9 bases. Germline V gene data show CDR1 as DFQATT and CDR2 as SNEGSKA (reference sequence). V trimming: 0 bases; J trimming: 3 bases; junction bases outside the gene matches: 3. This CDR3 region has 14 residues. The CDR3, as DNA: TGCAGTGCTAGAGATAGCGGGGGATTCTACGAGCAGTACGTC. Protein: CSARDSGGFYEQYV.

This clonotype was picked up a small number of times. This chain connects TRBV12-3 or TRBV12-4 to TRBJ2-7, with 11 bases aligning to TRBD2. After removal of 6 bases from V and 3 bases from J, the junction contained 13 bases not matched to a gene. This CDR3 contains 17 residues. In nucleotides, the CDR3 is TGTGCCAGCAGCCAATCCCCACTAGCGGGGGCCGACTACGAGCAGTACTTC. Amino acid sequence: CASSQSPLAGADYEQYF.

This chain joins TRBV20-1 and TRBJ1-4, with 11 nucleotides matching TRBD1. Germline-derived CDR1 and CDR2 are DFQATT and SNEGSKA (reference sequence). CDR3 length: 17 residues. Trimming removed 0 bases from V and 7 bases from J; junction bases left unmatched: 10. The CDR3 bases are TGCAGTGCTAGAGATCGTAGGACAGGGGGCTTTGGTGAAAAACTGTTTTTT. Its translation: CSARDRRTGGFGEKLFF.

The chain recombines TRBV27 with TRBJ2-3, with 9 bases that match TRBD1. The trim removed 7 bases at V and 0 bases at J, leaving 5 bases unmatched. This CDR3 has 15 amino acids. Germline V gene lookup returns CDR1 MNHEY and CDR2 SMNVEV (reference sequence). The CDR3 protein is CASKYRGRSTDTQYF. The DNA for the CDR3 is TGTGCCAGCAAATACAGGGGGCGGAGCACAGATACGCAGTATTTT.

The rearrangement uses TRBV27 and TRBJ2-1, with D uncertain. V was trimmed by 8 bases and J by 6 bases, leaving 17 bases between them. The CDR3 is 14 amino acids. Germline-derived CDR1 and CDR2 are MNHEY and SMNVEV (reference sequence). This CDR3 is CASAKSGPINEQFF. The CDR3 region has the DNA TGTGCCAGCGCCAAATCCGGACCAATCAATGAGCAGTTCTTC.

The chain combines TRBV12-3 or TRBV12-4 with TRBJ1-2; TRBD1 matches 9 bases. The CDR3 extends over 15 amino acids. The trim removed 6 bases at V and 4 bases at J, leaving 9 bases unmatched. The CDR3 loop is CASRTGGALSYGYTF. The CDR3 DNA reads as TGTGCCAGCAGAACAGGGGGCGCGTTGAGCTATGGCTACACCTTC.

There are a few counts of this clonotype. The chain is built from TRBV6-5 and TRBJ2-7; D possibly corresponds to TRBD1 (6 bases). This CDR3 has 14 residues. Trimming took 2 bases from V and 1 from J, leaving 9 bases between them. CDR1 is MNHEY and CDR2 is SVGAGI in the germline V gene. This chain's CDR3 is CASSYTDSSYEQYF. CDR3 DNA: TGTGCCAGCAGTTACACGGACAGTTCCTACGAGCAGTACTTC.

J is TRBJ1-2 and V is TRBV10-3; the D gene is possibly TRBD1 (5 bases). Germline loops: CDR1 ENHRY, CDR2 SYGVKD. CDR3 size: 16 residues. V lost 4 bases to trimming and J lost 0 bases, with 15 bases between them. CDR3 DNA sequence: TGTGCCATCAGTGGAAATGCTACAGGAGCTAACTATGGCTACACCTTC. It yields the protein CAISGNATGANYGYTF.

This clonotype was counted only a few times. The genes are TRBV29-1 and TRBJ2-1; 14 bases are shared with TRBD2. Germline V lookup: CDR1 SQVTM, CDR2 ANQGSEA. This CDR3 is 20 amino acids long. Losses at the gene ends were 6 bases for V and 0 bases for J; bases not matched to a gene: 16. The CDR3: CSVRGLAGGLRLSSYNEQFF. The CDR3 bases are TGCAGCGTCCGAGGACTAGCGGGGGGCCTAAGACTTAGCTCCTACAATGAGCAGTTCTTC.

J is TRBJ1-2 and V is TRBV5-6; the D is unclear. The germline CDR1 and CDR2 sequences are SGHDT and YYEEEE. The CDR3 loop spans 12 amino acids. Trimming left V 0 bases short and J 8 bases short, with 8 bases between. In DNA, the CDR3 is TGTGCCAGCAGCTTGGTGTGGAACGGCTACACCTTC. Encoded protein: CASSLVWNGYTF.

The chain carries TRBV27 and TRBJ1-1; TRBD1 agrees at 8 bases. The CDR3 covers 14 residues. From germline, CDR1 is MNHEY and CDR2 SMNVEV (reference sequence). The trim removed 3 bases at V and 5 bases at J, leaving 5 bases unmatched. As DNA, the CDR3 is TGTGCCAGCAGTTTTCAGGGGGCGAAGACTGAAGCTTTCTTT. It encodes CASSFQGAKTEAFF.

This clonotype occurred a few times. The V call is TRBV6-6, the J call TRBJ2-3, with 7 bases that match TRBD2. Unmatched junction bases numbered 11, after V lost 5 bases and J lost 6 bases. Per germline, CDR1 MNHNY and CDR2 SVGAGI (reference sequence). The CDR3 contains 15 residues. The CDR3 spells CASSENPSGGDTQYF. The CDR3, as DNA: TGTGCCAGCAGTGAGAATCCTTCCGGGGGGGATACGCAGTATTTT.

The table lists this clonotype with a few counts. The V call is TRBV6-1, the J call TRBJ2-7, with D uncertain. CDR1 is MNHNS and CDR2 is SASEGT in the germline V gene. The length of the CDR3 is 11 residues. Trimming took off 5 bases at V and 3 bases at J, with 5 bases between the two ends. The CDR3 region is CASSNFYEQYV. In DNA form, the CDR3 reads TGTGCCAGCAGTAATTTCTACGAGCAGTACGTC.

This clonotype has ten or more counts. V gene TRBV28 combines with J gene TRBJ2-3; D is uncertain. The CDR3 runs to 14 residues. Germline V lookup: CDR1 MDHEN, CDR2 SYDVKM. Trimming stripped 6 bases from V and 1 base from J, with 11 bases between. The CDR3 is CASSPDRGTDTQYF. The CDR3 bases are TGTGCCAGCAGCCCTGACCGGGGCACAGATACGCAGTATTTT.